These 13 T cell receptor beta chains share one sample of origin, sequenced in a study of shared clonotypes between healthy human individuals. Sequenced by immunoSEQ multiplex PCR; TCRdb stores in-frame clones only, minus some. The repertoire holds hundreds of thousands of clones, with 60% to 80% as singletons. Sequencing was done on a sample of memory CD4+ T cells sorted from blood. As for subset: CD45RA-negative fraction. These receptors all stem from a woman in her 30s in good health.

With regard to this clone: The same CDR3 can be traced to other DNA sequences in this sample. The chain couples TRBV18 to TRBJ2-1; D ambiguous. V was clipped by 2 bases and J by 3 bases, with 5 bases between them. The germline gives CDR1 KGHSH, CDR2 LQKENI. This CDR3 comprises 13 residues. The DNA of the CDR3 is TGTGCCAGCTCACCAGGAGACTACAATGAGCAGTTCTTC. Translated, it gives CASSPGDYNEQFF. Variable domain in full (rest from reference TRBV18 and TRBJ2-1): NAGVMQNPRHLVRRRGQEARLRCSPMKGHSHVYWYRQLPEEGLKFMVYLQKENIIDESGMPKERFSAEFPKEGPSILRIQQVVRGDSAAYFCASSPGDYNEQFFGPGTRLTVL.

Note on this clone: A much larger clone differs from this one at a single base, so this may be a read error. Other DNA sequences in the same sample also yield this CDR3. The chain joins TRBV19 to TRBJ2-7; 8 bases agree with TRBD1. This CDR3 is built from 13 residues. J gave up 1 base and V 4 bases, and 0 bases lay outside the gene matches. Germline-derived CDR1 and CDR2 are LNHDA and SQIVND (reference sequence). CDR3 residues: CASSRTGSYEQYF. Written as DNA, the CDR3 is TGTGCCAGTAGTAGGACAGGGTCCTACGAGCAGTACTTC.

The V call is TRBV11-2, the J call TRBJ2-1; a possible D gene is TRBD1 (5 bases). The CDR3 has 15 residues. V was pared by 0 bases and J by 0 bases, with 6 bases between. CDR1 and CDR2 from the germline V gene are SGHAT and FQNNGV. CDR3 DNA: TGTGCCAGCAGCTTAGATGGGGCCTCCTACAATGAGCAGTTCTTC. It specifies CASSLDGASYNEQFF. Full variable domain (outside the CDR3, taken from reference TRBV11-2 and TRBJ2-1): EAGVAQSPRYKIIEKRQSVAFWCNPISGHATLYWYQQILGQGPKLLIQFQNNGVVDDSQLPKDRFSAERLKGVDSTLKIQPAKLEDSAVYLCASSLDGASYNEQFFGPGTRLTVL.

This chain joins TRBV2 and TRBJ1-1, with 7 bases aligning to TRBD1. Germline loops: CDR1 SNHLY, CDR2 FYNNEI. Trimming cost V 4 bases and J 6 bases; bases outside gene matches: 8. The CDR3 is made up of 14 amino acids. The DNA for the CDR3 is TGTGCCAGCAGTGCACAGGGGCTAAGGTCTGAAGCTTTCTTT. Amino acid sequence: CASSAQGLRSEAFF.

CDR3 in amino acids: CASSSQGTSTDTQYF. In DNA, the CDR3 is TGTGCCAGTAGTAGCCAGGGGACTAGCACAGATACGCAGTATTTT. J is TRBJ2-3 and V is TRBV19; tentatively, D is TRBD1 or TRBD2 (6 bases each). There are 15 residues in the CDR3. The ends were cut back, 4 bases at V and 0 bases at J, with 11 bases in the middle. CDR1 and CDR2 (germline): LNHDA, SQIVND (reference sequence). Looking up the rest from reference TRBV19 and TRBJ2-3 gives the full variable domain: DGGITQSPKYLFRKEGQNVTLSCEQNLNHDAMYWYRQDPGQGLRLIYYSQIVNDFQKGDIAEGYSVSREKKESFPLTVTSAQKNPTAFYLCASSSQGTSTDTQYFGPGTRLTVL.

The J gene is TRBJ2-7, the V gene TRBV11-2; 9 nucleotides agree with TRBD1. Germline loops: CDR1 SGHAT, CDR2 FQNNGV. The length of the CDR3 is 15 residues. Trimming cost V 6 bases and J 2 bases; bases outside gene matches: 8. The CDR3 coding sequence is TGTGCCAGCAGTTTTACAGGGGGCTTAACCTACGAGCAGTACTTC. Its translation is CASSFTGGLTYEQYF.

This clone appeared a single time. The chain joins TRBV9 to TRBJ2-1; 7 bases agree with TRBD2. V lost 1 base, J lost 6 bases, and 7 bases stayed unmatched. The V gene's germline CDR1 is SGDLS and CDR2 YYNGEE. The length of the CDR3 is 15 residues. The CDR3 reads CASSVSGLGFNEQFF. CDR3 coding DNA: TGTGCCAGCAGCGTATCAGGACTAGGATTCAATGAGCAGTTCTTC.

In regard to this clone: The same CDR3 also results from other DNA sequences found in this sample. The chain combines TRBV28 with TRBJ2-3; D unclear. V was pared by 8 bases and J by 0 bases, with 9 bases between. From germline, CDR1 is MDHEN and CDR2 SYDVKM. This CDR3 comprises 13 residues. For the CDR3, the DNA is TGTGCCAGCTCCCTCTCTAGCACAGATACGCAGTATTTT. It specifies CASSLSSTDTQYF.

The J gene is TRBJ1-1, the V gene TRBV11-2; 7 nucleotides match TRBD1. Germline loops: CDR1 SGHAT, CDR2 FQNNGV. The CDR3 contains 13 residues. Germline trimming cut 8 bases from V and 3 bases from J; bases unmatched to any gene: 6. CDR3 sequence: CASGTQGDTEAFF. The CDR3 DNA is TGTGCCAGCGGGACCCAGGGGGACACTGAAGCTTTCTTT.

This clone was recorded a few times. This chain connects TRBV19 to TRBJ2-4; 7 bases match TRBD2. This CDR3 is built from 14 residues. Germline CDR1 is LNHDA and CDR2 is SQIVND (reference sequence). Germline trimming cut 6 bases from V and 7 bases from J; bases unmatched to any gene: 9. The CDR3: CASSPTGGGNIQYF. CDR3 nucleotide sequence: TGTGCCAGTAGCCCGACGGGAGGTGGCAACATTCAGTACTTC.

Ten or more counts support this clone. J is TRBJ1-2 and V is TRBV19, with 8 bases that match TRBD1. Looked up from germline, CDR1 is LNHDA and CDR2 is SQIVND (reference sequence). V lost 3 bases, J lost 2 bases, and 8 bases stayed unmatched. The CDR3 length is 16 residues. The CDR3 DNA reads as TGTGCCAGTAGTATGGCATGGACAGGGACAAACTATGGCTACACCTTC. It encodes CASSMAWTGTNYGYTF.

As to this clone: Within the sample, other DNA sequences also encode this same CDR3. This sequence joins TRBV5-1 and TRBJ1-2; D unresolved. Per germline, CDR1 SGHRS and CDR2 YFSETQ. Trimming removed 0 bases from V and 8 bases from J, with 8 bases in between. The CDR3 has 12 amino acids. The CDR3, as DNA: TGCGCCAGCAGCTTGGAGGGAGGAGGCTACACCTTC. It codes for CASSLEGGGYTF.

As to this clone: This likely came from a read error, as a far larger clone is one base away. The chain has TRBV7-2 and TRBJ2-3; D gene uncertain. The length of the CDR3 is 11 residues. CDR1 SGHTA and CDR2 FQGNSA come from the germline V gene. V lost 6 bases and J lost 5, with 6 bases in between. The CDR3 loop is CASRNKDTQYF. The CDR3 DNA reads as TGTGCCAGCAGAAACAAAGATACGCAGTATTTT.